This is a list of T cell receptor beta chains from one sample in a study of fetal regulatory T cell absence and autoimmunity. The assay was immunoSEQ multiplex PCR, and TCRdb's table has in-frame clones only and misses some. The table includes 85,000 to 100,000 clones, more than 70% detected once. Source material: pancreas tissue. All receptors derive from a male donor with IPEX syndrome. CDR3s include the opening cysteine and the closing phenylalanine or tryptophan. Each record gives: clone size, J gene, V gene, D gene, CDR3 protein, CDR3 DNA. A D gene is named only where the DNA matches it firmly. The size of a clone is reported for some rows only, either as once, few or many, or as a class for expanded clones.

clone_size: few
j_call: TRBJ1-6
v_call: TRBV4-2
d_call: NA
cdr3_aa: CASSQDKGGHNSPLHF
cdr3_nt: TGTGCCAGCAGCCAAGATAAAGGGGGTCATAATTCACCCCTCCACTTT

clone_size: NA
j_call: TRBJ1-2
v_call: TRBV5-1
d_call: TRBD1
cdr3_aa: CASSFWPDRLPYGYTF
cdr3_nt: TGCGCCAGCAGCTTTTGGCCGGACAGGTTACCCTATGGCTACACCTTC

clone_size: NA
j_call: TRBJ2-7
v_call: TRBV27
d_call: NA
cdr3_aa: CASSTDLLAEQYF
cdr3_nt: TGTGCCAGCAGTACGGACCTCCTGGCCGAGCAGTACTTC

clone_size: NA
j_call: TRBJ1-2
v_call: TRBV30
d_call: TRBD1
cdr3_aa: CAWSDPGQGFHGYTF
cdr3_nt: TGTGCCTGGAGTGATCCGGGACAGGGCTTCCATGGCTACACCTTC

clone_size: NA
j_call: TRBJ1-4
v_call: TRBV4-2
d_call: NA
cdr3_aa: CASSSDGADEKLFF
cdr3_nt: TGTGCCAGCAGCTCGGACGGGGCTGATGAAAAACTGTTTTTT

clone_size: NA
j_call: TRBJ1-2
v_call: TRBV12-5
d_call: TRBD1
cdr3_aa: CASGLTGGNYGYTF
cdr3_nt: TGTGCTAGTGGTTTGACAGGGGGTAACTATGGCTACACCTTC

clone_size: NA
j_call: TRBJ2-1
v_call: TRBV29-1
d_call: NA
cdr3_aa: CSVEAFGNRRRDEQFF
cdr3_nt: TGCAGCGTTGAAGCCTTCGGTAATCGAAGGCGCGATGAGCAGTTCTTC

clone_size: NA
j_call: TRBJ1-1
v_call: TRBV9
d_call: TRBD1
cdr3_aa: CASSANRGGGRGYTEAFF
cdr3_nt: TGTGCCAGCAGCGCTAACAGGGGAGGAGGTAGAGGGTACACTGAAGCTTTCTTT

clone_size: once
j_call: TRBJ2-2
v_call: TRBV5-5
d_call: NA
cdr3_aa: CASSDLNSGELFF
cdr3_nt: TGTGCCAGCAGCGATCTAAATTCCGGGGAGCTGTTTTTT

clone_size: NA
j_call: TRBJ2-5
v_call: TRBV5-1
d_call: TRBD2
cdr3_aa: CASSLIAGGFETQYF
cdr3_nt: TGCGCCAGCAGCTTGATTGCGGGGGGGTTCGAGACCCAGTACTTC

clone_size: few
j_call: TRBJ2-7
v_call: TRBV27
d_call: NA
cdr3_aa: CASSLSGYSYEQYF
cdr3_nt: TGTGCCAGCAGTTTATCCGGGTACTCCTACGAGCAGTACTTC

clone_size: NA
j_call: TRBJ2-5
v_call: TRBV5-4
d_call: TRBD1
cdr3_aa: CASSLGDGQGMGETQYF
cdr3_nt: TGTGCCAGCAGCTTGGGGGACGGACAGGGCATGGGGGAGACCCAGTACTTC

clone_size: once
j_call: TRBJ2-5
v_call: TRBV7-2
d_call: NA
cdr3_aa: CASSRTGRDETQYF
cdr3_nt: TGTGCCAGCAGCCGGACAGGGAGGGATGAGACCCAGTACTTC

clone_size: NA
j_call: TRBJ1-4
v_call: TRBV27
d_call: NA
cdr3_aa: CASSYLPQEKLFF
cdr3_nt: TGTGCCAGCAGTTATTTGCCACAGGAAAAACTGTTTTTT

clone_size: NA
j_call: TRBJ1-1
v_call: TRBV5-1
d_call: TRBD1
cdr3_aa: CASSWGQGDTEAFF
cdr3_nt: TGCGCCAGCAGCTGGGGACAGGGGGACACTGAAGCTTTCTTT

clone_size: NA
j_call: TRBJ2-5
v_call: TRBV2
d_call: NA
cdr3_aa: CASSVWGSPQETQYF
cdr3_nt: TGTGCCAGCAGTGTATGGGGGTCCCCGCAAGAGACCCAGTACTTC

clone_size: NA
j_call: TRBJ1-3
v_call: TRBV7-8
d_call: NA
cdr3_aa: CASSLVGRGGNTIYF
cdr3_nt: TGTGCCAGCAGCTTAGTCGGCAGGGGAGGAAACACCATATATTTT

clone_size: NA
j_call: TRBJ1-6
v_call: TRBV9
d_call: NA
cdr3_aa: CASSVGRNSPLHF
cdr3_nt: TGTGCCAGCAGCGTAGGAAGGAATTCACCCCTCCACTTT

clone_size: NA
j_call: TRBJ2-1
v_call: TRBV7-2
d_call: NA
cdr3_aa: CASSSLWGEVDEQFF
cdr3_nt: TGTGCCAGCAGCTCCCTTTGGGGGGAGGTGGATGAGCAGTTCTTC

clone_size: few
j_call: TRBJ1-4
v_call: TRBV6-5
d_call: NA
cdr3_aa: CASSYSTKTNEKLFF
cdr3_nt: TGTGCCAGCAGTTACTCGACAAAAACTAATGAAAAACTGTTTTTT

clone_size: few
j_call: TRBJ1-5
v_call: TRBV6-5
d_call: NA
cdr3_aa: CASSPSGEPNQPQHF
cdr3_nt: TGTGCCAGCAGTCCATCAGGAGAGCCCAATCAGCCCCAGCATTTT

clone_size: few
j_call: TRBJ2-7
v_call: TRBV7-9
d_call: NA
cdr3_aa: CASSLIVYEQYF
cdr3_nt: TGTGCCAGCAGCTTGATCGTCTACGAGCAGTACTTC

clone_size: NA
j_call: TRBJ1-1
v_call: TRBV5-1
d_call: NA
cdr3_aa: CASSRRLMWGREENTEAFF
cdr3_nt: TGCGCCAGCAGCCGGCGACTTATGTGGGGGCGGGAAGAGAACACTGAAGCTTTCTTT

clone_size: NA
j_call: TRBJ2-3
v_call: TRBV9
d_call: NA
cdr3_aa: CASSVAGRRTDTQYF
cdr3_nt: TGTGCCAGCAGCGTAGCTGGGCGACGCACAGATACGCAGTATTTT

clone_size: NA
j_call: TRBJ2-3
v_call: TRBV2
d_call: NA
cdr3_aa: CASGGTEGNTQYF
cdr3_nt: TGTGCCAGCGGGGGGACGGAGGGAAATACGCAGTATTTT

clone_size: once
j_call: TRBJ2-4
v_call: TRBV30
d_call: TRBD2
cdr3_aa: CAWRPAGGPVAKNIQYF
cdr3_nt: TGTGCCTGGAGGCCAGCGGGAGGACCTGTAGCCAAAAACATTCAGTACTTC

clone_size: NA
j_call: TRBJ1-2
v_call: TRBV10-3
d_call: NA
cdr3_aa: CAIRNRTVNGYTF
cdr3_nt: TGTGCCATCAGAAATAGGACGGTGAATGGCTACACCTTC

clone_size: NA
j_call: TRBJ2-1
v_call: TRBV18
d_call: NA
cdr3_aa: CASSPRLGAGNNEQFF
cdr3_nt: TGTGCCAGCTCACCACGCTTAGGGGCGGGGAACAATGAGCAGTTCTTC

clone_size: NA
j_call: TRBJ2-5
v_call: TRBV9
d_call: NA
cdr3_aa: CASSVYPGLEEETQYF
cdr3_nt: TGTGCCAGCAGCGTATACCCGGGACTGGAAGAAGAGACCCAGTACTTC

clone_size: NA
j_call: TRBJ2-6
v_call: TRBV13
d_call: TRBD2
cdr3_aa: CASSLAFGLVTGANVLTF
cdr3_nt: TGTGCCAGCAGCTTAGCTTTCGGACTAGTGACCGGGGCCAACGTCCTGACTTTC

clone_size: NA
j_call: TRBJ2-5
v_call: TRBV10-3
d_call: NA
cdr3_aa: CAISVMAKETQYF
cdr3_nt: TGTGCCATCAGTGTCATGGCGAAAGAGACCCAGTACTTC

clone_size: NA
j_call: TRBJ1-2
v_call: TRBV16
d_call: TRBD1
cdr3_aa: CASSQSPGQGNYGYTF
cdr3_nt: TGTGCCAGCAGCCAAAGCCCGGGACAGGGGAACTATGGCTACACCTTC

clone_size: NA
j_call: TRBJ1-5
v_call: TRBV9
d_call: NA
cdr3_aa: CASTPGPLGNQPQHF
cdr3_nt: TGTGCCAGCACCCCAGGGCCCCTCGGCAATCAGCCCCAGCATTTT

clone_size: NA
j_call: TRBJ2-3
v_call: TRBV7-9
d_call: NA
cdr3_aa: CASSRLEGPTDTQYF
cdr3_nt: TGTGCCAGCAGCCGTCTAGAGGGACCCACAGATACGCAGTATTTT

clone_size: few
j_call: TRBJ2-2
v_call: TRBV7-6
d_call: NA
cdr3_aa: CASGPNTGELFF
cdr3_nt: TGTGCCAGCGGGCCGAACACCGGGGAGCTGTTTTTT

clone_size: once
j_call: TRBJ2-2
v_call: TRBV2
d_call: TRBD2
cdr3_aa: CASSGLAANTGELFF
cdr3_nt: TGTGCCAGCAGTGGACTAGCGGCGAACACCGGGGAGCTGTTTTTT

clone_size: few
j_call: TRBJ1-1
v_call: TRBV5-5
d_call: NA
cdr3_aa: CASSFQWENTEAFF
cdr3_nt: TGTGCCAGCAGCTTCCAGTGGGAGAACACTGAAGCTTTCTTT

clone_size: NA
j_call: TRBJ2-7
v_call: TRBV19
d_call: NA
cdr3_aa: CASSIGSSYEQYF
cdr3_nt: TGTGCCAGTAGCATAGGGTCATCCTACGAGCAGTACTTC

clone_size: few
j_call: TRBJ2-3
v_call: TRBV4-1
d_call: TRBD2
cdr3_aa: CASSQVFGTSGSDTQYF
cdr3_nt: TGCGCCAGCAGCCAAGTTTTTGGGACTAGCGGGTCAGATACGCAGTATTTT

clone_size: NA
j_call: TRBJ1-6
v_call: TRBV19
d_call: NA
cdr3_aa: CASSIRNRLSPLHF
cdr3_nt: TGTGCCAGTAGTATCCGGAACAGGCTATCACCCCTCCACTTT

clone_size: NA
j_call: TRBJ2-1
v_call: TRBV2
d_call: TRBD2
cdr3_aa: CASTAAGGPGEQFF
cdr3_nt: TGTGCCAGCACCGCAGCGGGAGGGCCGGGTGAGCAGTTCTTC